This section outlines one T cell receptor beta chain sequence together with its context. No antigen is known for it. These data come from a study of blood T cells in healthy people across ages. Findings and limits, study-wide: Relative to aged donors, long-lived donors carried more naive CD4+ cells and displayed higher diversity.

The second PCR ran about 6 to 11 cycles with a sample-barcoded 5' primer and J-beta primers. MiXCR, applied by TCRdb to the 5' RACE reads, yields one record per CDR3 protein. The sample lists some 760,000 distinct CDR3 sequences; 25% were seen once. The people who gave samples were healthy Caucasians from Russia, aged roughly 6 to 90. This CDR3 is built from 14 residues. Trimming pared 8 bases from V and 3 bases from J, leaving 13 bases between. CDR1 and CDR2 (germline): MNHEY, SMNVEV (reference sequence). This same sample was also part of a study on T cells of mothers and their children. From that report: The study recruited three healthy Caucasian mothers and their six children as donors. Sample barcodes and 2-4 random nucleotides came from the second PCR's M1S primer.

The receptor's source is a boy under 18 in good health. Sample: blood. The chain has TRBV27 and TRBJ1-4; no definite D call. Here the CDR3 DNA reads TGTGCCAGCGGGCGACACGGCTCTAATGAAAAACTGTTTTTT. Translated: CASGRHGSNEKLFF.